The clone carrying this TCR beta chain was counted many times. Its antigen is not known. This record comes from a study of identifying expanded T cells in peripheral blood. The CDR3 covers 13 residues. Germline V gene lookup returns CDR1 SGHDT and CDR2 YYEEEE. Trimming removed 4 bases at V and 3 bases at J, with 11 bases between. Method: immunoSEQ multiplex PCR; TCRdb's copy keeps in-frame clones and lacks some. The table records some 78,000 clones, around 84% of them present only once. Findings and caveats of the study: Technical replicates showed approximately 1.2 changed clones; around two weeks about 16.4; four weeks 19. Two-week clone count variance significantly increased as total template count grew.

This sequence joins TRBV5-6 and TRBJ2-7, with TRBD1 as a possible D gene (6 bases). Sequencing was performed on blood. This receptor was taken from a person between 18 and 70 years old in good health. CDR3: CASSPTGRYEQYF. CDR3 DNA sequence: TGTGCCAGCAGCCCGACAGGACGCTACGAGCAGTACTTC.